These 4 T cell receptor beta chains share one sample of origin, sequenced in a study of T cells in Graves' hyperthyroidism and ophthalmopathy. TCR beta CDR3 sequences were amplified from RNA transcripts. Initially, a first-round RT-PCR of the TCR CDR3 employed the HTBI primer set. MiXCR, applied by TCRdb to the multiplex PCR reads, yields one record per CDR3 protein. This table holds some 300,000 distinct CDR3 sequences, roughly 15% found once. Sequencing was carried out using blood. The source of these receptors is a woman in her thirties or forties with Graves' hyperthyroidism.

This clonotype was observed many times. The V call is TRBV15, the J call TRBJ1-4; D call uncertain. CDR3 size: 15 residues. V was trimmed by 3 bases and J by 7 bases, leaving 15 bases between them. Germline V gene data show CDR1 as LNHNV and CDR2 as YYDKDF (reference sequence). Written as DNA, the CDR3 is TGTGCCACCAGCAGGCCGGAAGGGTATAGTGAAAAACTGTTTTTT. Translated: CATSRPEGYSEKLFF.

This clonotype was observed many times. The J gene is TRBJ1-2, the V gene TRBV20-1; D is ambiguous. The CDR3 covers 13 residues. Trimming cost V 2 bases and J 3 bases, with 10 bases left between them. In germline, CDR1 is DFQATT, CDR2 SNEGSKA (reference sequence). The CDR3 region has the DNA TGCAGTGCTAGACAGTTGGGCTACTATGGCTACACCTTC. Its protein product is CSARQLGYYGYTF.

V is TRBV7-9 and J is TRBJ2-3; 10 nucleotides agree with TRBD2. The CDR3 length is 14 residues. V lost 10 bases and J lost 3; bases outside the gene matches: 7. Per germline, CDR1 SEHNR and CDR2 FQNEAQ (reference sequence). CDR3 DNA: TGTGCCACGACCGTAGCGGGAGGAACAGATACGCAGTATTTT. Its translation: CATTVAGGTDTQYF.

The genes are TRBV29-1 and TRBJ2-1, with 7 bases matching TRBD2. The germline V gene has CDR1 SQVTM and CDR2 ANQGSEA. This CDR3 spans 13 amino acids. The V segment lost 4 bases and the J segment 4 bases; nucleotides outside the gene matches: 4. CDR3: CSVASSGYNEQFF. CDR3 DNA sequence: TGCAGCGTTGCTAGTAGCGGGTACAATGAGCAGTTCTTC.